This is a list of T cell receptor beta chains from one sample in a study of T cells in Graves' hyperthyroidism and ophthalmopathy. TCRdb re-called the multiplex PCR reads with MiXCR, one entry per CDR3 protein. The sample yields roughly 500,000 distinct CDR3 sequences, about 14% seen once. Sequencing was done on a sample of blood. Every receptor here comes from a woman younger than 45 with Graves' hyperthyroidism that later progressed to Graves' ophthalmopathy. Each CDR3 is given with its conserved first and last residue. A D gene is named only where the DNA matches it firmly. Part of the rows lack a size; the others show once, few, many or a class for expanded clones.

>TRBD2|TRBV12-3/TRBV12-4|many|TRBJ2-5
CASSLLTSGSQETQYF
TGTGCCAGCAGTTTATTGACTAGCGGGAGTCAAGAGACCCAGTACTTC
>-|TRBV30|many|TRBJ1-2
CAWSVLGWAGYTF
TGTGCCTGGAGTGTACTCGGTTGGGCTGGCTACACCTTC
>TRBD1|TRBV6-2/TRBV6-3|few|TRBJ1-2
CASSRTGINGYTF
TGTGCCAGCAGTAGGACAGGGATTAATGGCTACACCTTC
>-|TRBV7-3|many|TRBJ2-5
CASSYAAQETQYF
TGTGCCAGCAGCTACGCAGCTCAAGAGACCCAGTACTTC
>TRBD2|TRBV6-1|many|TRBJ2-3
CASSEDGWASGNPDTQYF
TGTGCCAGCAGTGAAGATGGTTGGGCTAGCGGGAACCCAGATACGCAGTATTTT
>-|TRBV11-1|once|TRBJ1-2
CVSSSASKRANYGYTF
TGTGTCAGCAGCTCCGCCTCAAAAAGGGCTAACTATGGCTACACCTTC
>-|TRBV2|many|TRBJ2-1
CASSAEDGIEFF
TGTGCCAGCAGTGCGGAGGACGGAATTGAGTTCTTC
>TRBD1|TRBV7-6|-|TRBJ1-2
CASSPGQGGDGYTF
TGTGCCAGCAGCCCGGGACAGGGAGGTGATGGCTACACCTTC
>TRBD1|TRBV10-3|many|TRBJ1-2
CAISDPDRGSGYTF
TGTGCCATCAGTGACCCTGACAGGGGATCTGGCTACACCTTC
>-|TRBV4-1|-|TRBJ2-2
CAGRVDTGELFF
TGCGCCGGCAGGGTAGACACCGGGGAGCTGTTTTTT
>TRBD2|TRBV10-1|many|TRBJ2-5
CASSESWAGVYGTQYF
TGCGCCAGCAGTGAGTCCTGGGCGGGAGTCTACGGGACCCAGTACTTC
>-|TRBV9|-|TRBJ2-1
CASSLTGEAINEQFF
TGTGCCAGCAGTCTTACAGGAGAGGCAATCAATGAGCAGTTCTTC
>TRBD1|TRBV4-2|many|TRBJ2-1
CASSPQQVTDDPGTGQNEQFF
TGTGCCAGCAGCCCACAGCAAGTTACGGACGATCCCGGGACAGGGCAAAATGAGCAGTTCTTC
>-|TRBV30|few|TRBJ1-1
CAGMRSEDVEAFF
TGTGCCGGAATGCGGTCGGAGGATGTTGAAGCTTTCTTT
>TRBD2|TRBV27|many|TRBJ2-1
CASSLSSGLSYEQFF
TGTGCCAGCAGTTTATCTAGCGGGCTTAGCTATGAGCAGTTCTTC
>TRBD1|TRBV4-1|-|TRBJ2-5
CASSQPGQWETQYF
TGCGCCAGCAGCCAACCGGGACAGTGGGAGACCCAGTACTTC